This T cell receptor (beta chain) derives from a study of T cells expressing NK-cell markers. Study context: Just one sequenced donor of eight was HCMV-seronegative, while seven were seropositive.

Comments on this clonotype: What it recognizes is unknown.

Broader study findings: There were a handful of donors in whom these clonotypes also led the CD3+CD56-NKG2C+ fraction.

CDR3 size: 12 residues. The germline V gene encodes CDR1 SGHRS and CDR2 YFSETQ. TCRdb reanalyzed the 5' RACE reads and collapses them to one entry per CDR3 protein, without DNA. This sample lists roughly 430,000 distinct CDR3 sequences; its ten largest clones have less than 7.5%. The TCR originated in a woman between 18 and 75 years old in good health. The sequencing input was blood T cells: a sorted CD56 or NKG2C T cell subset, CD4+ or CD8+ T cells, or bulk PBMC T cells (not recorded which). The chain uses TRBV5-1 and TRBJ1-2. CDR3 loop: CASSRTRNGYTF. The complete variable domain, with remaining parts taken from reference TRBV5-1 and TRBJ1-2, reads KAGVTQTPRYLIKTRGQQVTLSCSPISGHRSVSWYQQTPGQGLQFLFEYFSETQRNKGNFPGRFSGRQFSNSRSEMNVSTLELGDSALYLCASSRTRNGYTFGSGTRLTVV.